One and the same sample provided the 31 T cell receptor beta chains below, sequenced in a study of post-analysis software for immune sequencing data. Findings of the study overall: TRBV5-6, TRBV5-1 and TRBV20-1 were among roughly 5 TRBV segments more frequent in patients than controls.

The TCR beta cDNA libraries carried unique molecular identifiers. TCRdb independently ran MiXCR on the PCR reads; one entry per CDR3 protein. The profile shows about 680,000 distinct CDR3 sequences, about 60% of them singletons. The antigens of these receptors remain unknown. The specimen was blood. Receptors originate from a girl under 10 years old with multiple sclerosis.

This chain joins TRBV6-1 and TRBJ2-1; 15 positions agree with TRBD2. CDR1 and CDR2 (germline): MNHNS, SASEGT. V was pared by 6 bases and J by 0 bases, with 9 bases of the junction left unmatched. This CDR3 has 19 residues. CDR3 bases: TGTGCCAGCAGCCCCGGGACTAGCGGGGGGAGGAGCTCCTACAATGAGCAGTTCTTC. Its translation: CASSPGTSGGRSSYNEQFF.

This clonotype was seen only a few times. The chain combines TRBV6-6 with TRBJ2-5; D remains ambiguous. This CDR3 is 13 amino acids long. Per the germline V gene, CDR1 is MNHNY and CDR2 is SVGAGI (reference sequence). Trimming took 3 bases from V and 5 from J, leaving 10 bases between them. The CDR3 DNA is TGTGCCAGCAGTTATGGTGCATCGGAGACCCAGTACTTC. As protein: CASSYGASETQYF.

This clonotype showed up just once. The rearrangement joins TRBV12-3 or TRBV12-4 to TRBJ2-5; 9 positions agree with TRBD1. Unmatched junction bases numbered 10, after V lost 6 bases and J lost 5 bases. The CDR3 sequence is 15 residues long. CDR3 coding DNA: TGTGCCAGCAGCCTTGGGACAGGGTCGGGGGAGACCCAGTACTTC. This codes for CASSLGTGSGETQYF.

The table lists this clonotype with a few counts. This sequence joins TRBV3-1 and TRBJ1-1; D ambiguous. Germline V CDR1 and CDR2: LGHDT, YNNKEL (reference sequence). This CDR3 contains 15 residues. Trimming removed 3 bases from V and 5 bases from J, with 16 bases in between. The DNA of the CDR3 is TGTGCCAGCAGCCAGCCCCGGGCCCCCGCGACTGAAGCTTTCTTT. This gives the protein CASSQPRAPATEAFF.

This chain uses TRBV7-2 with TRBJ1-1; D ambiguous. This CDR3 has 16 residues. The ends were cut back, 2 bases at V and 0 bases at J, with 13 bases in the middle. CDR1 is SGHTA and CDR2 is FQGNSA in the germline V gene. The CDR3 loop reads CASSLKGGAMNTEAFF. In nucleotides, the CDR3 is TGTGCCAGCAGCTTAAAGGGCGGTGCAATGAACACTGAAGCTTTCTTT.

This chain uses TRBV24-1 with TRBJ2-1; D is uncertain. The V gene lost 4 bases and the J gene lost 5 bases, with 5 bases spanning the gap. CDR3 length equals 12 residues. CDR1 and CDR2 (germline): KGHDR, SFDVKD. The CDR3 is CATSERNNEQFF. The CDR3 region has the DNA TGTGCCACCAGTGAGCGGAACAATGAGCAGTTCTTC.

V gene TRBV10-3 combines with J gene TRBJ1-2, with D uncertain. The CDR3 loop spans 12 amino acids. The germline V gene has CDR1 ENHRY and CDR2 SYGVKD. The V and J ends lost 3 bases and 8 bases respectively, with 10 bases between them. The CDR3 sequence is CAISDYSGGYTF. DNA for the CDR3: TGTGCCATCAGTGACTACAGTGGGGGCTACACCTTC.

This clonotype was found once. The chain carries TRBV6-5 and TRBJ2-3; D remains unclear. CDR1 is MNHEY and CDR2 is SVGAGI in the germline V gene. V lost 5 bases, J lost 3 bases, and 9 bases lay in between. The CDR3 totals 13 residues. The CDR3, as DNA: TGTGCCAGCAGTGCCCTCGGAACAGATACGCAGTATTTT. This sequence encodes CASSALGTDTQYF.

This clonotype has only a few counts. The chain links TRBV7-9 to TRBJ1-2; perhaps TRBD1 as D (5 bases). The germline V and J ends were trimmed by 7 bases and 4 bases, with 13 bases remaining between them. Germline loops: CDR1 SEHNR, CDR2 FQNEAQ (reference sequence). This CDR3 contains 13 residues. The CDR3, as DNA: TGTGCCAGCACTCTCGGGGGGGGCTATGGCTACACCTTC. This translates into CASTLGGGYGYTF. Together with reference TRBV7-9 and TRBJ1-2, the CDR3 gives the full variable domain: DTGVSQNPRHKITKRGQNVTFRCDPISEHNRLYWYRQTLGQGPEFLTYFQNEAQLEKSRLLSDRFSAERPKGSFSTLEIQRTEQGDSAMYLCASTLGGGYGYTFGSGTRLTVV.

The chain combines TRBV2 with TRBJ2-1; 7 positions match TRBD2. The CDR3 spans 16 residues. Germline V CDR1 and CDR2: SNHLY, FYNNEI. The ends lost 2 bases at V and 5 bases at J; junction bases unmatched: 9. DNA of the CDR3: TGTGCCAGCAGTGAAAAAGGGCTAGCGGCAAACAATGAGCAGTTCTTC. It specifies CASSEKGLAANNEQFF.

The V call is TRBV7-9, the J call TRBJ2-1; 8 bases map to TRBD1. The junction had 4 bases not matched to a gene; V was cut back by 5 bases and J by 7 bases. The CDR3 extends over 13 amino acids. CDR1 is SEHNR and CDR2 is FQNEAQ in the germline V gene (reference sequence). This chain's CDR3 is CASSQDRVNEQFF. The CDR3, as DNA: TGTGCCAGCAGCCAGGACAGGGTAAATGAGCAGTTCTTC.

The chain combines TRBV11-2 with TRBJ2-2; tentative D call: TRBD1 (5 bases). The CDR3 is 16 residues long. The germline CDR1 and CDR2 sequences are SGHAT and FQNNGV. Trimming removed 1 base at V and 7 bases at J, with 16 bases between. Here the CDR3 DNA reads TGTGCCAGCAGCTTAGCACAGGCGATTAACGGCGGGGAGCTGTTTTTT. Protein product: CASSLAQAINGGELFF.

The rearrangement uses TRBV27 and TRBJ1-2; weak D call: TRBD1 (6 bases). Germline V lookup: CDR1 MNHEY, CDR2 SMNVEV (reference sequence). The CDR3 is made up of 18 amino acids. Between the trimmed V and J ends, which lost 2 bases and 0 bases, there was a span of 19 bases. The DNA of the CDR3 is TGTGCCAGCAGTTTAGAGACTCCGGGGCCAGGGGCTAACTATGGCTACACCTTC. It codes for CASSLETPGPGANYGYTF.

The chain joins TRBV10-2 to TRBJ2-7; 7 bases match TRBD1. V lost 6 bases, J lost 2 bases, and 7 bases stayed unmatched. Germline values: CDR1 WSHSY, CDR2 SAAADI. CDR3 length: 14 residues. DNA of the CDR3: TGCGCCAGCAGGGCCGGGACAGTGACCTACGAGCAGTACTTC. Protein sequence: CASRAGTVTYEQYF.

The chain is built from TRBV10-2 and TRBJ1-5; D is uncertain. Germline assignment: CDR1 WSHSY and CDR2 SAAADI. The CDR3 is made up of 13 amino acids. The V gene lost 4 bases and the J gene lost 7 bases, with 11 bases spanning the gap. The CDR3 region is CASSADFLQPQHF. The CDR3 DNA sequence: TGCGCCAGCAGTGCCGACTTTTTACAGCCCCAGCATTTT.

The V and J genes are TRBV5-1 and TRBJ2-7, with 9 bases identical to TRBD1. In germline, CDR1 is SGHRS, CDR2 YFSETQ. The V segment lost 1 base and the J segment 2 bases; nucleotides outside the gene matches: 10. The CDR3 totals 17 residues. The chain's CDR3 is CASSLSVRTGAPYEQYF. DNA for the CDR3: TGCGCCAGCAGCTTGTCTGTCCGGACAGGGGCTCCCTACGAGCAGTACTTC.

This clonotype was detected a few times. This sequence joins TRBV20-1 and TRBJ2-5; 9 positions match TRBD2. The CDR3 runs 14 residues. Germline CDR1 is DFQATT and CDR2 is SNEGSKA (reference sequence). The trim removed 3 bases at V and 6 bases at J, leaving 8 bases unmatched. The CDR3 is CSARLAGGPQTQYF. The CDR3 DNA is TGCAGTGCTAGGCTGGCGGGGGGGCCCCAGACCCAGTACTTC.

The rearrangement links TRBV15 to TRBJ1-1, with D possibly being TRBD1 (6 bases). CDR1 is LNHNV and CDR2 is YYDKDF in the germline V gene (reference sequence). CDR3 length: 13 amino acids. V was pared by 3 bases and J by 1 base, with 6 bases between. The DNA of the CDR3 is TGTGCCACCAGCAGGGACAGGAACACTGAAGCTTTCTTT. The encoded protein is CATSRDRNTEAFF.

The rearrangement joins TRBV28 to TRBJ2-7; 7 positions match TRBD1. The J segment lost 3 bases and the V segment lost 4 bases, leaving 15 bases of the junction unmatched. CDR1 is MDHEN, CDR2 SYDVKM, per germline. The CDR3 runs 17 residues. The CDR3 reads CASSSGSRDSFYYEQYF. The CDR3 DNA sequence: TGTGCCAGCAGTTCGGGATCCCGGGACAGCTTTTACTACGAGCAGTACTTC.

This clonotype showed up just a few times. The V call is TRBV7-2, the J call TRBJ2-4; perhaps TRBD1 as D (5 bases). The V end was cut by 1 base, the J end by 8 bases, with 9 bases between. Germline V gives CDR1 SGHTA, CDR2 FQGNSA. This CDR3 is built from 13 residues. The CDR3 loop reads CASSLEGSDIQYF. The CDR3 bases are TGTGCCAGCAGCTTAGAGGGGTCGGACATTCAGTACTTC.

Here the CDR3 reads CASSQGGGAGTDTQYF. CDR3 sequence (DNA): TGTGCCAGCAGCCAAGGAGGGGGTGCCGGCACAGATACGCAGTATTTT. The V and J genes are TRBV3-1 and TRBJ2-3; possible D gene TRBD1, 6 bases. Trimming stripped 1 base from V and 1 base from J, with 12 bases between. There are 16 residues in the CDR3. Germline CDR1 is LGHDT and CDR2 is YNNKEL (reference sequence).

V usage is TRBV7-9 and J usage is TRBJ2-7, with unresolved D. The V gene's germline CDR1 is SEHNR and CDR2 FQNEAQ (reference sequence). V was cut by 1 base and J by 1 base, with 11 bases left in between. The CDR3 totals 15 residues. The CDR3 DNA is TGTGCCAGCAGCTTAGGTTCAAGTGCATCCTACGAGCAGTACTTC. This sequence encodes CASSLGSSASYEQYF. The variable domain in full, completed from reference TRBV7-9 and TRBJ2-7, reads DTGVSQNPRHKITKRGQNVTFRCDPISEHNRLYWYRQTLGQGPEFLTYFQNEAQLEKSRLLSDRFSAERPKGSFSTLEIQRTEQGDSAMYLCASSLGSSASYEQYFGPGTRLTVT.

This clonotype was found a few times. The rearrangement uses TRBV20-1 and TRBJ2-3; TRBD2 matches at 7 bases. The J segment lost 6 bases and the V segment lost 2 bases, leaving 11 bases of the junction unmatched. Per germline, CDR1 DFQATT and CDR2 SNEGSKA (reference sequence). The CDR3 spans 15 residues. DNA for the CDR3: TGCAGTGCTAGATTGGCGGGAGCTGTAGGGGATACGCAGTATTTT. It translates to CSARLAGAVGDTQYF.

The rearrangement links TRBV6-4 to TRBJ2-3; D unclear. Looked up from germline, CDR1 is MRHNA and CDR2 is SNTAGT. The V and J ends lost 7 bases and 1 base respectively, with 9 bases between them. CDR3 length: 13 residues. CDR3 DNA: TGTGCCAGCAAAGACCCCGGCACAGATACGCAGTATTTT. This sequence encodes CASKDPGTDTQYF.

CDR3 in DNA: TGTGCCAGCAGTTACTCAGCTGATCAGCCCCAGCATTTT. Its protein is CASSYSADQPQHF. V and J are TRBV6-2 or TRBV6-3 and TRBJ1-5; D unresolved. Germline CDR1 reads MNHEY; CDR2 reads SVGEGT. The CDR3 is 13 residues long. Trimming removed 0 bases from V and 5 bases from J, with 5 bases in between.

The V and J genes are TRBV7-8 and TRBJ2-1; possible D gene TRBD1, 6 bases. Trimming stripped 0 bases from V and 9 bases from J, with 9 bases between. Per germline, CDR1 SGHVS and CDR2 FQNEAQ. The CDR3 loop spans 13 amino acids. CDR3 residues: CASSLAPGVEQFF. The CDR3 nucleotides read TGTGCCAGCAGCTTAGCCCCAGGGGTTGAGCAGTTCTTC.

The V and J genes are TRBV6-6 and TRBJ2-3; tentatively, D is TRBD2 (5 bases). The V end was cut by 4 bases, the J end by 2 bases, with 10 bases between. The CDR3 is 14 amino acids. Germline-derived CDR1 and CDR2 are MNHNY and SVGAGI (reference sequence). The CDR3 reads CASSSGIYTDTQYF. The CDR3 nucleotides read TGTGCCAGCAGTTCCGGGATATACACAGATACGCAGTATTTT.

The chain combines TRBV21-1 with TRBJ1-1. TRBV21-1 constitutes a pseudogene. The CDR3 totals 15 residues. The CDR3 sequence is CASSKVVRVHTEAFF. The CDR3 DNA follows: TGTGCCAGCAGCAAAGTAGTCCGGGTTCACACTGAAGCTTTCTTT.

The chain carries TRBV7-6 and TRBJ1-1, with 7 bases that match TRBD1. Germline V gene lookup returns CDR1 SGHVS and CDR2 FNYEAQ. CDR3 size: 16 residues. Trimming took 1 base from V and 0 from J; bases not matched to a gene: 5. CDR3 bases: TGTGCCAGCAGCTTAGTACCCGGGACAGTGAACACTGAAGCTTTCTTT. Translated, it gives CASSLVPGTVNTEAFF.

This clonotype has more than one count but fewer than ten. The chain recombines TRBV2 with TRBJ1-2, with TRBD1 matching over 9 bases. CDR3 length: 15 residues. Germline V gives CDR1 SNHLY, CDR2 FYNNEI. V was pared by 4 bases and J by 5 bases, with 8 bases of the junction left unmatched. The CDR3 sequence: CASSAEQGAGYGYTF. The CDR3 DNA sequence: TGTGCCAGCAGTGCCGAACAGGGGGCCGGGTATGGCTACACCTTC.

The chain joins TRBV10-3 to TRBJ2-3, with D hard to call. Trimming took off 3 bases at V and 5 bases at J, with 15 bases between the two ends. Germline-derived CDR1 and CDR2 are ENHRY and SYGVKD. This CDR3 region has 15 residues. As DNA, the CDR3 is TGTGCCATCAGTGATGGTATCGGATCATTAGATACGCAGTATTTT. It translates to CAISDGIGSLDTQYF.